One sample yielded the 12 T cell receptor beta chains listed below, sequenced in a study of cytomegalovirus exposure and HLA in healthy donors. The PCR contained 60 Vbeta and 13 Jbeta primers. Produced via immunoSEQ multiplex PCR; TCRdb's table is partial and in-frame only. The sample records about 98,000 clones, around 75% being singletons. The sequenced sample was PBMCs. All receptors derive from a man aged 18-30 years in good health and CMV-seropositive.

The chain joins TRBV19 to TRBJ1-5; D may be TRBD1 (5 bases). Trimming cost V 1 base and J 2 bases, with 12 bases left between them. The CDR3 spans 16 residues. Germline assignment: CDR1 LNHDA and CDR2 SQIVND (reference sequence). CDR3 region: CASSIVSARGNQPQHF. In nucleotides, the CDR3 is TGTGCCAGTAGTATAGTATCAGCCAGGGGCAATCAGCCCCAGCATTTT.

This clone was found a few times. The chain joins TRBV4-1 to TRBJ2-2, with 11 bases aligning to TRBD2. J was trimmed by 5 bases and V by 3 bases; bases with no gene match: 8. The CDR3 runs to 17 residues. Germline CDR1 and CDR2: MGHRA and YSYEKL. CDR3 coding DNA: TGCGCCAGCAGCCACGACCCCCGGACTAGCGGGACCGGGGAGCTGTTTTTT. Protein: CASSHDPRTSGTGELFF.

The V gene is TRBV28, the J gene TRBJ2-5; D may be TRBD1 (6 bases). Trimming stripped 7 bases from V and 3 bases from J, with 12 bases between. Germline CDR1 MDHEN, CDR2 SYDVKM. This CDR3 is 13 amino acids long. Written as DNA, the CDR3 is TGTGCCAGCACCCGTCAGGGGAAAGAGACCCAGTACTTC. It specifies CASTRQGKETQYF.

This rearrangement joins TRBV28 to TRBJ1-4; TRBD1 matches at 9 bases. CDR1 is MDHEN, CDR2 SYDVKM, per germline. J gave up 7 bases and V 5 bases, and 8 bases lay outside the gene matches. The length of the CDR3 is 15 residues. DNA for the CDR3: TGTGCCAGCAGTCCGGAACAGGGGGCCGGTGAAAAACTGTTTTTT. Protein product: CASSPEQGAGEKLFF.

V usage is TRBV6-4 and J usage is TRBJ2-3, with D unresolved. CDR1 and CDR2 (germline): MRHNA, SNTAGT. The CDR3 covers 13 residues. The ends were cut back, 8 bases at V and 2 bases at J, with 11 bases in the middle. CDR3 sequence reads: CASPDSVTDTQYF. CDR3 coding DNA: TGTGCCAGCCCCGACTCTGTCACAGATACGCAGTATTTT.

The chain joins TRBV2 to TRBJ2-7, with a tentative D call TRBD2 (5 bases). This CDR3 spans 12 amino acids. CDR1 SNHLY and CDR2 FYNNEI come from the germline V gene. The V and J ends lost 5 bases and 6 bases respectively, with 11 bases between them. The CDR3 region is CASSRGLGEQYF. The CDR3, as DNA: TGTGCCAGCAGTCGGGGATTGGGCGAGCAGTACTTC.

V gene TRBV10-3 combines with J gene TRBJ2-7, with D possibly TRBD1 on 6 matching bases. The CDR3 runs to 14 residues. The germline V gene encodes CDR1 ENHRY and CDR2 SYGVKD. Trimming stripped 2 bases from V and 0 bases from J, with 8 bases between. The CDR3 DNA follows: TGTGCCATCAGTGAGGGACAGAGCTCCTACGAGCAGTACTTC. Translating gives CAISEGQSSYEQYF.

The V call is TRBV27, the J call TRBJ2-3, with D possibly TRBD1 on 5 matching bases. CDR3 length equals 14 residues. Germline V CDR1 and CDR2: MNHEY, SMNVEV (reference sequence). Trimming took off 5 bases at V and 2 bases at J, with 11 bases between the two ends. The CDR3, as DNA: TGTGCCAGCAGTATCAGGACAACCACAGATACGCAGTATTTT. Its protein product is CASSIRTTTDTQYF.

The CDR3 reads CASRAGANVLTF. CDR3 DNA: TGTGCCAGCAGGGCCGGGGCCAACGTCCTGACTTTC. The chain employs TRBV27 and TRBJ2-6; unclear D gene. Looked up from germline, CDR1 is MNHEY and CDR2 is SMNVEV (reference sequence). V was cut by 6 bases and J by 4 bases, with 4 bases left in between. The CDR3 spans 12 residues.

This clone was observed a handful of times. This chain links TRBV2 with TRBJ1-5; tentatively, D is TRBD1 (6 bases). The germline CDR1 and CDR2 sequences are SNHLY and FYNNEI. There are 16 residues in the CDR3. V dropped 1 base and J dropped 3 bases, with 13 bases sitting between them. CDR3 sequence: CASSEGGGRNNQPQHF. The CDR3 region has the DNA TGTGCCAGCAGTGAAGGCGGGGGGCGCAACAATCAGCCCCAGCATTTT.

The rearrangement uses TRBV30 and TRBJ2-2, with 9 bases identical to TRBD2. The CDR3 has 15 residues. Germline V gene data show CDR1 as GTSNPN and CDR2 as SVGIG (reference sequence). J lost 7 bases, V lost 0 bases, and 6 bases had no gene match. The CDR3 loop reads CAWSVLSSGDGELFF. The DNA for the CDR3 is TGTGCCTGGAGTGTACTATCTAGCGGGGACGGGGAGCTGTTTTTT.

The rearrangement links TRBV30 to TRBJ2-1, with TRBD1 matching 11 bases. There are 15 residues in the CDR3. Germline trimming cut 3 bases from V and 0 bases from J; bases unmatched to any gene: 1. CDR1 is GTSNPN and CDR2 is SVGIG in the germline V gene (reference sequence). The CDR3 loop reads CAWRGTGGSYNEQFF. CDR3 bases: TGTGCCTGGAGGGGGACAGGGGGCTCCTACAATGAGCAGTTCTTC.